These T cell receptor beta chains were read from a single sample in a study of control samples from healthy donors and cancer patients. Profiling relied on immunoSEQ multiplex PCR, and the TCRdb table lists in-frame clones only, not all of them. This table has 100,000 to 150,000 clones, around 93% appearing once. Sequences were obtained from blood. These receptor sequences come from a woman between 45 and 65 years old in good health. Both conserved end residues are part of each CDR3. Fields, in order: CDR3 length, V gene, J gene, CDR3 protein.

CDR3 length: 16; V gene: TRBV29-1; J gene: TRBJ2-5; CDR3 protein: CSVRGSGAPRQETQYF
CDR3 length: 17; V gene: TRBV4-1; J gene: TRBJ1-5; CDR3 protein: CASSLMPGQGAYQPQHF
CDR3 length: 16; V gene: TRBV5-1; J gene: TRBJ2-3; CDR3 protein: CASSLERAGVTDTQYF
CDR3 length: 14; V gene: TRBV30; J gene: TRBJ1-1; CDR3 protein: CAWSYLSGGTEAFF
CDR3 length: 15; V gene: TRBV5-8; J gene: TRBJ1-5; CDR3 protein: CASSRGTVSNQPQHF
CDR3 length: 16; V gene: TRBV5-5; J gene: TRBJ2-5; CDR3 protein: CASSELAGGRRETQYF
CDR3 length: 16; V gene: TRBV18; J gene: TRBJ1-2; CDR3 protein: CASSPLPGQGAYGYTF
CDR3 length: 15; V gene: TRBV5-1; J gene: TRBJ1-2; CDR3 protein: CASSPPGQSNYGYTF
CDR3 length: 14; V gene: TRBV7-2; J gene: TRBJ1-3; CDR3 protein: CASSRGITGNTIYF
CDR3 length: 12; V gene: TRBV3-1/TRBV3-2; J gene: TRBJ2-5; CDR3 protein: CASSQFEETQYF